The 24 T cell receptor beta chains listed next were all sequenced from one sample in a study of memory CD4+ T cells and cytomegalovirus serostatus. The sort gate was single viable CD3+CD4+CD8-CD45RO+ cells for memory CD4+ T cells. Assay used: immunoSEQ multiplex PCR; TCRdb lists only in-frame clones, some missing. The repertoire includes around 50,000 clones, 78% of them detected once, and around 0.91% sits in the top ten. Specimen: memory CD4+ T cells from blood. These receptors came from an adult in good health and CMV-seronegative.

This clone was counted only a few times. This chain joins TRBV6-5 and TRBJ2-7, with D uncertain. The CDR3 contains 14 residues. V lost 0 bases to trimming and J lost 2 bases, with 8 bases between them. The germline V gene encodes CDR1 MNHEY and CDR2 SVGAGI. The CDR3 here is CASSYSWQTYEQYF. CDR3 DNA sequence: TGTGCCAGCAGTTACTCGTGGCAGACCTACGAGCAGTACTTC.

CDR3 nucleotide sequence: TGTGCCAGCAGACGCGGGATGTCCTATAATTCACCCCTCCACTTT. As protein: CASRRGMSYNSPLHF. The genes are TRBV6-1 and TRBJ1-6; D gene uncertain. The CDR3 runs 15 residues. The V gene's germline CDR1 is MNHNS and CDR2 SASEGT. Between the trimmed V and J ends, which lost 6 bases and 1 base, there was a span of 10 bases.

The chain combines TRBV7-9 with TRBJ2-1; D might be TRBD2 (6 bases). CDR3 length: 14 residues. CDR1 and CDR2 from the germline V gene are SEHNR and FQNEAQ (reference sequence). V was shortened by 5 bases and J by 4 bases, with 12 bases between the two germline ends. In nucleotides, the CDR3 is TGTGCCAGCAGCGGAGGGGTAAATTACAATGAGCAGTTCTTC. It specifies CASSGGVNYNEQFF. The variable domain in full, with the rest retrieved from reference TRBV7-9 and TRBJ2-1, is DTGVSQNPRHKITKRGQNVTFRCDPISEHNRLYWYRQTLGQGPEFLTYFQNEAQLEKSRLLSDRFSAERPKGSFSTLEIQRTEQGDSAMYLCASSGGVNYNEQFFGPGTRLTVL.

V usage is TRBV28 and J usage is TRBJ2-5; 10 bases match TRBD2. The CDR3 is 13 residues long. V gave up 11 bases and J gave up 7 bases; unmatched junction bases: 10. Germline V gives CDR1 MDHEN, CDR2 SYDVKM. The CDR3 here is CAYASSGGGTQYF. The CDR3 coding sequence is TGTGCCTATGCCTCTAGCGGGGGAGGGACCCAGTACTTC.

By frequency in the sample, this clone is medium-sized. The chain links TRBV30 to TRBJ2-7; 9 bases are shared with TRBD1. The V and J ends lost 3 bases and 2 bases, in that order; junction bases with no gene match: 5. The length of the CDR3 is 14 residues. CDR1 and CDR2 from the germline V gene are GTSNPN and SVGIG (reference sequence). As DNA, the CDR3 is TGTGCCTGGAGGGGGACAGGGTCCGCCTACGAGCAGTACTTC. It yields the protein CAWRGTGSAYEQYF.

The CDR3 bases are TGCGCCAGCAGTGGGGGTGCAGAAGCTTTCTTT. Protein sequence: CASSGGAEAFF. The V gene is TRBV5-1, the J gene TRBJ1-1; TRBD1 is a possible D gene (5 bases). V lost 5 bases to trimming and J lost 8 bases, with 10 bases between them. The CDR3 totals 11 residues. Germline CDR1 and CDR2: SGHRS and YFSETQ.

CDR3 sequence reads: CASSTGTSGVAAQYF. The CDR3 nucleotides read TGCGCCAGCAGTACCGGGACTAGCGGGGTAGCGGCCCAGTACTTC. The V call is TRBV5-1, the J call TRBJ2-5; 13 bases match TRBD2. J was trimmed by 9 bases and V by 5 bases; bases with no gene match: 10. The CDR3 is 15 amino acids. Germline values: CDR1 SGHRS, CDR2 YFSETQ.

J is TRBJ2-3 and V is TRBV7-3; 8 positions agree with TRBD1. The V gene's germline CDR1 is SGHTA and CDR2 FQGTGA. The trim removed 8 bases at V and 5 bases at J, leaving 6 bases unmatched. The CDR3 consists of 13 residues. The DNA of the CDR3 is TGTGCCAGCCAGAGGACAGGGCAAGATACGCAGTATTTT. Its protein product is CASQRTGQDTQYF.

The V and J genes are TRBV6-1 and TRBJ1-5; no definite D call. Germline V CDR1 and CDR2: MNHNS, SASEGT. V was pared by 0 bases and J by 0 bases, with 9 bases between. CDR3 length equals 16 residues. The CDR3 spells CASSEAQLHSNQPQHF. The CDR3 nucleotides read TGTGCCAGCAGTGAAGCGCAACTTCATAGCAATCAGCCCCAGCATTTT.

Notes on this clone: The junction differs from germline at one of its ends, possibly a read error. The V gene is TRBV7-8, the J gene TRBJ1-3; the D is unclear. This CDR3 region has 12 residues. CDR1 is SGHVS, CDR2 FQNEAQ, per germline. The CDR3 loop is CASSLTGNTIYF. The CDR3 DNA is TGTGCCAGCAGCTTAACTGGGAACACCATATATTTT.

The chain links TRBV10-3 to TRBJ2-7; D is possibly TRBD1 or TRBD2 (5 bases each). The CDR3 consists of 14 residues. Per the germline V gene, CDR1 is ENHRY and CDR2 is SYGVKD. V gave up 3 bases and J gave up 2 bases, with 11 bases separating them. DNA of the CDR3: TGTGCCATCAGTGATCGGGACGGAACCTACGAGCAGTACTTC. Its translation is CAISDRDGTYEQYF.

This clone turned up a few times. This chain uses TRBV7-2 with TRBJ1-6; D unresolved. CDR3 length: 14 residues. The germline V gene has CDR1 SGHTA and CDR2 FQGNSA. V was shortened by 2 bases and J by 6 bases, with 8 bases between the two germline ends. The CDR3 is CASSLSVSNSPLHF. Here the CDR3 DNA reads TGTGCCAGCAGCTTAAGTGTTTCTAATTCACCCCTCCACTTT.

V gene TRBV19 combines with J gene TRBJ1-6, with 7 bases lining up with TRBD1. There are 15 residues in the CDR3. With V trimmed by 8 bases and J by 8 bases, 12 bases remained unmatched. The germline gives CDR1 LNHDA, CDR2 SQIVND (reference sequence). The CDR3 coding sequence is TGTGCCAGTTCCCTTAAAGACAGGGTCCATTCACCCCTCCACTTT. Residues: CASSLKDRVHSPLHF.

This chain connects TRBV7-2 to TRBJ2-3; 8 nucleotides line up with TRBD1. V was clipped by 4 bases and J by 2 bases; unmatched bases: 5. CDR1 is SGHTA and CDR2 is FQGNSA in the germline V gene. CDR3 length: 15 residues. The CDR3 loop reads CASSSGGRITDTQYF. Written as DNA, the CDR3 is TGTGCCAGCAGCTCAGGGGGCAGGATCACAGATACGCAGTATTTT. The full variable domain, its missing parts supplied by reference TRBV7-2 and TRBJ2-3, is GAGVSQSPSNKVTEKGKDVELRCDPISGHTALYWYRQSLGQGLEFLIYFQGNSAPDKSGLPSDRFSAERTGGSVSTLTIQRTQQEDSAVYLCASSSGGRITDTQYFGPGTRLTVL.

This sequence joins TRBV10-3 and TRBJ2-7; 14 positions match TRBD2. V was clipped by 4 bases and J by 6 bases; unmatched bases: 8. Germline V CDR1 and CDR2: ENHRY, SYGVKD. The length of the CDR3 is 16 residues. The CDR3 nucleotides read TGTGCCATCAGTGGGGCAAAGACTAGCGGGGGGGTCGAGCAGTACTTC. It specifies CAISGAKTSGGVEQYF.

This rearrangement joins TRBV7-2 to TRBJ1-4; D unclear. V was cut by 2 bases and J by 6 bases, with 7 bases left in between. CDR1 is SGHTA and CDR2 is FQGNSA in the germline V gene. This CDR3 comprises 13 residues. In DNA, the CDR3 is TGTGCCAGCAGCTTAACGTCGGATGAAAAACTGTTTTTT. This gives the protein CASSLTSDEKLFF. The full variable domain, rest sourced from reference TRBV7-2 and TRBJ1-4, is GAGVSQSPSNKVTEKGKDVELRCDPISGHTALYWYRQSLGQGLEFLIYFQGNSAPDKSGLPSDRFSAERTGGSVSTLTIQRTQQEDSAVYLCASSLTSDEKLFFGSGTQLSVL.

The CDR3 DNA is TGTGCCAGTAATACCCTGACTAGCGGGGGACTACTTGTGGCCGGGGAGCTGTTTTTT. Translating it yields CASNTLTSGGLLVAGELFF. The chain carries TRBV19 and TRBJ2-2; the match to TRBD2 covers 12 bases. Germline V lookup: CDR1 LNHDA, CDR2 SQIVND (reference sequence). The V and J ends lost 7 bases and 6 bases, in that order; junction bases with no gene match: 18. The CDR3 sequence is 19 residues long.

The rearrangement uses TRBV5-4 and TRBJ1-2; D might be TRBD1 (5 bases). Deletions cut 0 bases from V and 2 bases from J, with 14 bases between. Per germline, CDR1 SGHNT and CDR2 YYREEE (reference sequence). This CDR3 has 16 residues. CDR3 region: CASSLAVPRGNYGYTF. CDR3 sequence (DNA): TGTGCCAGCAGCTTGGCCGTTCCCCGGGGCAACTATGGCTACACCTTC.

The genes are TRBV19 and TRBJ2-7; 12 nucleotides align to TRBD1. Germline CDR1 is LNHDA and CDR2 is SQIVND (reference sequence). The CDR3 sequence is 15 residues long. Trimming at V came to 5 bases and at J to 6 bases, leaving 8 bases not matched to a gene. CDR3 sequence: CASSVRRGQGAEQYF. CDR3 nucleotide sequence: TGTGCCAGTAGTGTGAGGCGGGGACAGGGGGCCGAGCAGTACTTC.

The chain couples TRBV7-8 to TRBJ2-7; D perhaps matches TRBD1 (6 bases). Germline V lookup: CDR1 SGHVS, CDR2 FQNEAQ. The V and J ends lost 6 bases and 2 bases respectively, with 20 bases between them. This CDR3 spans 16 amino acids. The CDR3 is CASSPLRQARPYEQYF. The CDR3 bases are TGTGCCAGCAGTCCCCTACGACAGGCGAGACCCTACGAGCAGTACTTC.

Here the CDR3 DNA reads TGTGCCAGCTCTCGCGGACAGTCAGATACGCAGTATTTT. Encoded protein: CASSRGQSDTQYF. V usage is TRBV18 and J usage is TRBJ2-3, with D perhaps TRBD1 (6 bases). CDR3 length: 13 amino acids. The ends were cut back, 6 bases at V and 4 bases at J, with 11 bases in the middle. The germline V gene encodes CDR1 KGHSH and CDR2 LQKENI.

The chain uses TRBV6-6 and TRBJ1-3; the D gene is possibly TRBD1 (6 bases). The ends were cut back, 6 bases at V and 3 bases at J, with 15 bases in the middle. The CDR3 sequence is 15 residues long. Germline lookup yields CDR1 MNHNY and CDR2 SVGAGI (reference sequence). Here the CDR3 reads CASSPEGGRGNTIYF. In DNA form, the CDR3 reads TGTGCCAGCAGCCCCGAGGGGGGACGTGGAAACACCATATATTTT.

V usage is TRBV6-1 and J usage is TRBJ1-3; no firm D call. The V gene's germline CDR1 is MNHNS and CDR2 SASEGT. With 5 bases removed from V and 0 bases from J, the gap between germline ends came to 8 bases. The CDR3 loop spans 14 amino acids. As DNA, the CDR3 is TGTGCCAGCAGTCGGGGAACCTCTGGAAACACCATATATTTT. It encodes CASSRGTSGNTIYF.

This clone was picked up one time. CDR3 DNA sequence: TGTGCCAGCGGGACAGAAGAGACCCAGTACTTC. Amino acids: CASGTEETQYF. V is TRBV28 and J is TRBJ2-5, with 7 nucleotides matching TRBD1. This CDR3 has 11 residues. Germline CDR1 and CDR2: MDHEN and SYDVKM. Trimming took 8 bases from V and 3 from J; bases not matched to a gene: 0.